Each of the 23 T cell receptor beta chains below was sequenced from the same sample in a study of blood T cells in healthy people across ages. Alongside a J-beta primer mix, a sample-barcoded 5' primer served in a second PCR lasting roughly 7 to 11 cycles. TCRdb redid the calling of the 5' RACE reads with MiXCR, one entry per CDR3 protein. The profile shows 1.5 million to 1.9 million distinct CDR3 sequences, 40% to 45% of them singletons. Input material: blood. The receptor set was obtained from a woman in her late teens or twenties in good health.

The rearrangement links TRBV12-3 or TRBV12-4 to TRBJ2-1; D might be TRBD2 (6 bases). The CDR3 runs to 11 residues. Trimming pared 8 bases from V and 9 bases from J, leaving 11 bases between. Here the CDR3 DNA reads TGTGCCAGCGGGACTCCTCTTGAGCAGTTCTTC. Translated: CASGTPLEQFF.

The CDR3 region is CASSLSLGFPNYGYTF. DNA for the CDR3: TGTGCCAGCAGTTTATCTCTAGGCTTCCCAAACTATGGCTACACCTTC. The rearrangement uses TRBV12-3 or TRBV12-4 and TRBJ1-2; no reliable D call. Trimming stripped 2 bases from V and 2 bases from J, with 15 bases between. The CDR3 sequence is 16 residues long.

The DNA for the CDR3 is TGTGCCAGCAGTTACTTGGTTACACGAGGACAGGGGTTCGACGAGCAGTACTTC. It yields the protein CASSYLVTRGQGFDEQYF. The rearrangement links TRBV6-2 or TRBV6-3 to TRBJ2-5, with 9 bases lining up with TRBD1. The end of the DNA aligns better with TRBJ2-7, so the J call may be wrong. Germline V gives CDR1 MNHEY, CDR2 SVGEGT. This CDR3 has 18 residues.

V is TRBV10-3 and J is TRBJ2-5, with D perhaps TRBD2 (6 bases). With the DNA end fitting TRBJ2-7 better, the J assignment may be wrong. Germline CDR1 and CDR2: ENHRY and SYGVKD. The CDR3 is 13 amino acids. The CDR3 sequence is CAIAGPNNYEQYF. The CDR3 DNA is TGTGCCATCGCGGGACCTAACAATTACGAGCAGTACTTC.

The J gene is TRBJ1-1, the V gene TRBV23-1; no firm D call. TRBV23-1 is flagged as an ORF with uncertain function. The CDR3 runs to 16 residues. V was cut by 1 base and J by 3 bases, with 15 bases left in between. CDR3 sequence reads: CASSQYETALDTEAFF. DNA for the CDR3: TGCGCCAGCAGTCAATATGAAACCGCCCTGGACACTGAAGCTTTCTTT.

Worth noting for this clonotype: A much larger clone sits a single nucleotide away, making a read error possible. This rearrangement joins TRBV25-1 to TRBJ1-4; 10 nucleotides agree with TRBD1. Losses at the gene ends were 8 bases for V and 7 bases for J; bases not matched to a gene: 4. This CDR3 contains 13 residues. Germline CDR1 is MGHDK and CDR2 is SYGVNS. This CDR3 is CASGGDRGEKLFF. DNA for the CDR3: TGTGCCAGCGGGGGGGACAGGGGTGAAAAACTGTTTTTT.

This clonotype was seen repeatedly, ten times or more. The chain uses TRBV6-4 and TRBJ2-7; TRBD1 aligns across 8 bases. V was clipped by 6 bases and J by 4 bases; unmatched bases: 5. Per the germline V gene, CDR1 is MRHNA and CDR2 is SNTAGT. The CDR3 is 13 residues long. CDR3 protein: CASRRDRRYEQYF. The CDR3 nucleotides read TGTGCCAGCAGGAGGGACAGGCGGTACGAGCAGTACTTC.

The chain recombines TRBV5-1 with TRBJ2-4; D is possibly TRBD1 or TRBD2 (5 bases each). Gene TRBJ2-7 matches the end of the DNA better, so the J call may be wrong. CDR1 is SGHRS, CDR2 YFSETQ, per germline. This CDR3 is built from 15 residues. Written as DNA, the CDR3 is TGCGCCAGCGCCCCCGCCCGGGACGCCTTTTACGAGCAGTACTTC. Encoded protein: CASAPARDAFYEQYF.

The rearrangement uses TRBV7-2 and TRBJ1-1; no reliable D call. V gave up 1 base and J gave up 1 base, with 10 bases separating them. This CDR3 region has 15 residues. Germline-derived CDR1 and CDR2 are SGHTA and FQGNSA. CDR3: CASSLGGYANTEAFF. In DNA form, the CDR3 reads TGTGCCAGCAGCTTAGGGGGTTACGCGAACACTGAAGCTTTCTTT.

The V and J genes are TRBV2 and TRBJ1-5; unclear D gene. Per germline, CDR1 SNHLY and CDR2 FYNNEI. The V end lost 3 bases, the J end lost 0 bases, and 6 bases lay between the germline ends. The CDR3 spans 14 residues. CDR3 DNA: TGTGCCAGCAGTGACAGGAGTAGCAATCAGCCCCAGCATTTT. It encodes CASSDRSSNQPQHF.

The J gene is TRBJ1-1, the V gene TRBV6-5; 12 bases align to TRBD1. The CDR3 runs to 15 residues. The V gene end was trimmed by 2 bases and the J gene end by 5 bases; junction bases not matched to a gene: 3. CDR1 and CDR2 (germline): MNHEY, SVGAGI. The CDR3 DNA sequence: TGTGCCAGCAGTTACGGGACAGGGGGCAGAACTGAAGCTTTCTTT. Translating it yields CASSYGTGGRTEAFF.

This rearrangement joins TRBV13 to TRBJ2-7, with D unresolved. This CDR3 is 12 amino acids long. Trimming shortened V by 5 bases and J by 2 bases, and 7 bases separated the two germline ends. Per the germline V gene, CDR1 is PRHDT and CDR2 is FYEKMQ (reference sequence). In DNA, the CDR3 is TGTGCCAGCAGCACTATGCCCTACGAGCAGTACTTC. Amino acids: CASSTMPYEQYF.

This clonotype was observed a few times. In DNA, the CDR3 is TGTGCCACCAGTGATCGAAGTGGCTCCTACGAGCAGTACTTC. Its protein product is CATSDRSGSYEQYF. The J gene is TRBJ2-7, the V gene TRBV24-1; D call uncertain. Germline V gives CDR1 KGHDR, CDR2 SFDVKD. V lost 3 bases to trimming and J lost 0 bases, with 8 bases between them. CDR3 size: 14 residues.

V and J are TRBV7-9 and TRBJ2-3, with TRBD2 matching over 15 bases. This CDR3 has 20 residues. V trimming: 6 bases; J trimming: 3 bases; junction bases outside the gene matches: 16. Germline V gene data show CDR1 as SEHNR and CDR2 as FQNEAQ (reference sequence). The CDR3 sequence is CASSLRGRGLAGGKTDTQYF. The DNA for the CDR3 is TGTGCCAGCAGTCTTCGAGGCCGGGGACTAGCGGGAGGAAAGACAGATACGCAGTATTTT.

The V call is TRBV3-1, the J call TRBJ2-1; 10 bases map to TRBD1. The CDR3 runs 13 residues. In germline, CDR1 is LGHDT, CDR2 YNNKEL (reference sequence). Trimming took 3 bases from V and 9 from J; bases not matched to a gene: 2. The CDR3 coding sequence is TGTGCCAGCAGCCAGGACAGGGGGACTGAGCAGTTCTTC. It is translated as CASSQDRGTEQFF.

CDR3 nucleotide sequence: TGTGCCAGCAGCCCGAGGACTAGCGGGAGGGCCGTAGATACGCAGTATTTT. Amino acid sequence: CASSPRTSGRAVDTQYF. The rearrangement uses TRBV7-9 and TRBJ2-3; 15 positions agree with TRBD2. The germline CDR1 and CDR2 sequences are SEHNR and FQNEAQ (reference sequence). The CDR3 length is 17 residues. Trimming at V came to 5 bases and at J to 5 bases, leaving 8 bases not matched to a gene.

This clonotype was detected a few times. The chain recombines TRBV28 with TRBJ1-1; no clear D. V shed 3 bases and J shed 5 bases, with 13 bases lying between them. This CDR3 has 14 residues. The V gene's germline CDR1 is MDHEN and CDR2 SYDVKM. The CDR3 loop is CASSFGPRWTEAFF. DNA for the CDR3: TGTGCCAGCAGTTTCGGGCCCAGGTGGACTGAAGCTTTCTTT.

V gene TRBV7-2 combines with J gene TRBJ2-1; D perhaps matches TRBD2 (6 bases). The V end lost 1 base, the J end lost 3 bases, and 22 bases lay between the germline ends. CDR1 and CDR2 (germline): SGHTA, FQGNSA. This CDR3 has 19 residues. The chain's CDR3 is CASSLGPGTSKRGYNEQFF. The CDR3 nucleotides read TGTGCCAGCAGCTTAGGGCCCGGGACTTCGAAGAGAGGCTACAATGAGCAGTTCTTC.

Only a few counts were recorded for this clonotype. The rearrangement joins TRBV28 to TRBJ2-7, with TRBD2 matching over 11 bases. Per germline, CDR1 MDHEN and CDR2 SYDVKM. J was trimmed by 8 bases and V by 6 bases; bases with no gene match: 9. The CDR3 has 14 residues. CDR3 in amino acids: CASRQTSGKIQQYF. The CDR3, as DNA: TGTGCCAGCAGGCAGACTAGCGGGAAAATACAGCAGTACTTC.

The rearrangement links TRBV27 to TRBJ2-1, with a weak D call TRBD2 (6 bases). Germline V gives CDR1 MNHEY, CDR2 SMNVEV (reference sequence). V lost 3 bases to trimming and J lost 5 bases, with 8 bases between them. The CDR3 contains 13 residues. The CDR3 sequence is CASSFPGDNEQFF. CDR3 nucleotide sequence: TGTGCCAGCAGTTTTCCGGGGGACAATGAGCAGTTCTTC.

The V gene is TRBV4-1, the J gene TRBJ1-2; no clear D. The V gene lost 5 bases and the J gene lost 8 bases, with 15 bases spanning the gap. Germline loops: CDR1 MGHRA, CDR2 YSYEKL. This CDR3 is built from 13 residues. This CDR3 reads CASSGPGLVGYTF. The CDR3 bases are TGCGCCAGCAGCGGACCGGGCCTGGTGGGCTACACCTTC.

CDR3 bases: TGTGCCACCAGCAGATTAAACCCGAATGAGCAGTTCTTC. It translates to CATSRLNPNEQFF. The V and J genes are TRBV15 and TRBJ2-1; no reliable D call. Germline loops: CDR1 LNHNV, CDR2 YYDKDF (reference sequence). CDR3 length: 13 amino acids. Trimming took off 2 bases at V and 7 bases at J, with 9 bases between the two ends.

This clonotype was counted between two and nine times. This chain joins TRBV14 and TRBJ2-7, with TRBD2 matching 11 bases. In germline, CDR1 is SGHDN, CDR2 FVKESK. The CDR3 runs 15 residues. J was trimmed by 2 bases and V by 3 bases; bases with no gene match: 3. CDR3 in amino acids: CASSQMGLAAYEQYF. CDR3 coding DNA: TGTGCCAGCAGCCAGATGGGACTAGCGGCCTACGAGCAGTACTTC.